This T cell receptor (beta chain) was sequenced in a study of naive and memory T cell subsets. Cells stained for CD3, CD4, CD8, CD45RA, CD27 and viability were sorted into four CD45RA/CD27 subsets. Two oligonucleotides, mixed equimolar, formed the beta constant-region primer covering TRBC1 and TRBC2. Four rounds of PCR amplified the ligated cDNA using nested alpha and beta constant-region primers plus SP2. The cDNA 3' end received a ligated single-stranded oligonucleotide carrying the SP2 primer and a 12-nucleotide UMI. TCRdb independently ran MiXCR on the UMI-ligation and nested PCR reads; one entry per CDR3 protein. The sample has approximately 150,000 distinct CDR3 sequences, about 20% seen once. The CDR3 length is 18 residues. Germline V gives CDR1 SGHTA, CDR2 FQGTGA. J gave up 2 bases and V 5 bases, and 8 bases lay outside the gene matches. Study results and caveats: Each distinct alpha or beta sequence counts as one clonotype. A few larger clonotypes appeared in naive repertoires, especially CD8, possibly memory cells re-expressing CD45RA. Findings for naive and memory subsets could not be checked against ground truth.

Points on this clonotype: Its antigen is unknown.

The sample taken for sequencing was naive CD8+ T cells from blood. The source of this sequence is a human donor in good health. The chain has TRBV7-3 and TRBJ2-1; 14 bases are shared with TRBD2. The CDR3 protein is CASSREGLAGAPYNEQFF. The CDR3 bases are TGTGCCAGCAGCCGAGAGGGACTAGCGGGAGCCCCCTACAATGAGCAGTTCTTC. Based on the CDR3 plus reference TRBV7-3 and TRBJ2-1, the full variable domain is GAGVSQTPSNKVTEKGKYVELRCDPISGHTALYWYRQSLGQGPEFLIYFQGTGAADDSGLPNDRFFAVRPEGSVSTLKIQRTERGDSAVYLCASSREGLAGAPYNEQFFGPGTRLTVL.